The rows below give T cell receptor beta chains drawn from one sample of a study of cytomegalovirus exposure and HLA in healthy donors. This table comes from immunoSEQ multiplex PCR, and its TCRdb copy is limited to in-frame clones, with some not included. Found here are under 150,000 clones, approximately 84% of them singletons; the top ten hold roughly 1.5%. Sequencing was carried out using PBMCs. The source of these receptors is a woman aged 18-29 years in good health and CMV-seronegative. Each CDR3 is given with its conserved first and last residue. D genes are given only for firm matches. Not all rows give a size; the values are once, few, many and, for expanded clones, a class.

j_call | clone_size | v_call | d_call | cdr3_nt | cdr3_aa
TRBJ2-6 | . | TRBV5-1 | . | TGCGCCAGCAGCTTTGACAGAAGCTCTGGGGCCAACGTCCTGACTTTC | CASSFDRSSGANVLTF
TRBJ1-2 | . | TRBV7-9 | . | TGTGCCAGCAGCTTAGTAGAGGTCCCCGGGAGTGGCTACACCTTC | CASSLVEVPGSGYTF
TRBJ2-1 | . | TRBV6-4 | . | TGTGCCAGCAGTGAGGGAGATAGCGGCCACAATGAGCAGTTCTTC | CASSEGDSGHNEQFF
TRBJ2-3 | few | TRBV5-1 | TRBD2 | TGCGCCAGCAGCTTGCGGCTAGCGGGAGGGGCCGCAGATACGCAGTATTTT | CASSLRLAGGAADTQYF
TRBJ2-1 | . | TRBV5-4 | TRBD2 | TGTGCCAGCAGCGGCGAGCTAACTAGCGGGAACTACAATGAGCAGTTCTTC | CASSGELTSGNYNEQFF
TRBJ2-1 | . | TRBV21-1 | . | TGTGCCAGCACCGCAAAAGCACGATACCCGAGCTCCTACAATGAGCAGTTCTTC | CASTAKARYPSSYNEQFF
TRBJ2-3 | . | TRBV13 | . | TGTGCCAGCAGCCAACTGGGTATGGACAGTGACGCGCAGTATTTT | CASSQLGMDSDAQYF
TRBJ2-1 | . | TRBV6-5 | TRBD1 | TGTGCCAGCAGTCTGACAGGGCTCAATGAGCAGTTCTTC | CASSLTGLNEQFF
TRBJ2-7 | . | TRBV27 | TRBD1 | TGTGCCAGCAGTTTCGGGACAGGGCCCCTCTACGAGCAGTACTTC | CASSFGTGPLYEQYF
TRBJ1-5 | . | TRBV19 | TRBD1 | TGTGCCAGTAGGACCAGACAGGGGATTCAGCCCCAGCATTTT | CASRTRQGIQPQHF
TRBJ2-7 | few | TRBV6-5 | TRBD2 | TGTGCCAGCAGAATCGGCGGGAGAGGCTACGAGCAGTACTTC | CASRIGGRGYEQYF
TRBJ2-7 | . | TRBV4-1 | . | TGCGCCAGCAGCCAGGGCACTAGCTCCTCCGAGCAGTACTTC | CASSQGTSSSEQYF
TRBJ1-1 | . | TRBV21-1 | . | TGTGCCAGCCCAACTAAAGAGAACACTGAAGCTTTCTTT | CASPTKENTEAFF
TRBJ1-2 | once | TRBV6-4 | . | TGTGCCAGCAGCGAGACAGCTAACTATGGCTACACCTTC | CASSETANYGYTF
TRBJ1-2 | . | TRBV7-9 | . | TGTTCCAGCAGCTTACCCTTGGAGGGCTACACCTTC | CSSSLPLEGYTF
TRBJ2-4 | . | TRBV27 | TRBD2 | TGTGCCAGCAGTCCGCTCACTGCGGGAGCTGAGTTTCTAGCCAAAAACATTCAGTACTTC | CASSPLTAGAEFLAKNIQYF
TRBJ2-7 | . | TRBV7-9 | . | TGTGCCAGCAGCTTAACAGGGAACGTCTACGAGCAGTACTTC | CASSLTGNVYEQYF
TRBJ2-7 | few | TRBV20-1 | . | TGCAGTGCTACTAAACCCTACGAGCAGTACTTC | CSATKPYEQYF
TRBJ2-2 | . | TRBV7-9 | TRBD2 | TGTGCCAGCGGAAAAACCGGGACTAGCGCCACCGGGGAGCTGTTTTTT | CASGKTGTSATGELFF
TRBJ2-3 | . | TRBV30 | . | TGTGCCTGGAGTTGGGGCGGCACAGATACGCAGTATTTT | CAWSWGGTDTQYF
TRBJ1-1 | . | TRBV4-1 | TRBD1 | TGCGCCAGCAGCCACGGGACAGAGGCTTTCTTT | CASSHGTEAFF
TRBJ1-4 | . | TRBV20-1 | . | TGCAGTGCCACTGATAATGAAAAACTGTTTTTT | CSATDNEKLFF
TRBJ2-5 | . | TRBV6-1 | . | TGTGCCAGCGCCGATAGCTCCCATGGGACCCAGTACTTC | CASADSSHGTQYF
TRBJ1-3 | . | TRBV2 | TRBD1 | TGTGCCAGCAGGGGGGGACAGACTGGAAACACCATATATTTT | CASRGGQTGNTIYF
TRBJ2-3 | . | TRBV4-2 | TRBD2 | TGTGCCAGCAGCGCGGGACTAGCGGGAGTACCAGATACGCAGTATTTT | CASSAGLAGVPDTQYF
TRBJ2-7 | . | TRBV6-1 | TRBD1 | TGTGCCGTTCGATCCGGGACAGGGCCCTACGAGCAGTACTTC | CAVRSGTGPYEQYF
TRBJ1-2 | . | TRBV7-2 | TRBD1 | TGTGCCAGCAGCTTCCAGGGGGTCTGGGATGGCTACACCTTC | CASSFQGVWDGYTF
TRBJ2-5 | once | TRBV19 | TRBD2 | TGTGCCAGTAGTAGGGGGGGGGAGACCCAGTACTTC | CASSRGGETQYF